The text below deals with one TCR beta chain. Germline CDR1 and CDR2: SQVTM and ANQGSEA. Trimming at V came to 3 bases and at J to 8 bases, leaving 13 bases not matched to a gene. This CDR3 has 15 residues. These data belong to a study of blood T cell repertoires in COVID-19. Study-level information: The United States, Italy and Spain supplied acute and convalescent COVID-19 samples. T cells, B-cell-depleted T cells, or PBMCs provided the cDNA or gDNA that served as material.

Per the original data handling: Amplified reference gene primers provided the basis for estimating nucleated cell counts. Data came from immunoSEQ multiplex PCR; TCRdb stores just in-frame clones and leaves some out. The V and J calls and clone size were taken over from that table, and D and trimming were inferred from the DNA. The profile covers just under 65,000 clones, with under 80% appearing a single time and around 5% taken by the ten largest. The chain recombines TRBV29-1 with TRBJ1-2; 9 bases align to TRBD1. This clonotype was sampled from a human donor in a cohort sampled during active COVID-19. The sequencing input was peripheral blood. The CDR3 coding sequence is TGCAGCGTTGATGCAGAGCGTGACAGGGGGAGCGGCTACACCTTC. It specifies CSVDAERDRGSGYTF.